This TCR beta chain derives from a study of blood T cell repertoires in COVID-19. Across the whole study: Samples taken during acute and convalescent COVID-19 were collected in the United States, Italy and Spain. From T cells, B-cell-depleted T cells, or PBMCs came the material, which was cDNA or gDNA.

This CDR3 contains 13 residues. CDR1 and CDR2 from the germline V gene are SGHAT and FQNNGV. Trimming at V came to 1 base and at J to 5 bases, leaving 0 bases not matched to a gene. Seattle patients were enrolled during active infection and followed longitudinally. In the original analysis: Estimated nucleated cell counts came from reference gene primer amplification. Clones were sequenced by immunoSEQ multiplex PCR, and TCRdb holds only the in-frame ones, with some missing. The V and J calls and clone size were taken over from that table, and D and trimming were inferred from the DNA. This sample has roughly 260,000 clones; roughly 86% occur once, and the top ten carry around 11%.

The sequence came from a woman aged 30 to 39 with COVID-19, enrolled during active disease. The chain has TRBV11-2 and TRBJ2-5, with 8 bases aligning to TRBD2. Sequenced input: peripheral blood. CDR3 region: CASSLAGGETQYF. Written as DNA, the CDR3 is TGTGCCAGCAGCTTAGCGGGAGGGGAGACCCAGTACTTC.